These 10 T cell receptor beta chains share one sample of origin, sequenced in a study of T cell clonality in common variable immunodeficiency. Study outcomes and limitations: Common variable immunodeficiency TCR beta sequences reportedly had fewer deletions and N-nucleotide insertions.

For these TCRs, the target antigens are not known. The assay was immunoSEQ multiplex PCR, and TCRdb's table has in-frame clones only and misses some. The sample contains approximately 5,700 clones, none of them singletons. Sequencing input: peripheral blood mononuclear cells. The receptors come from a human donor with common variable immunodeficiency.

In its sample, this clone was seen many times. The CDR3 end falls 3 residues outside the read, so it is completed with the germline J gene. The chain couples TRBV6-2 or TRBV6-3 to TRBJ2-7, with 7 bases identical to TRBD1. The CDR3 contains 13 residues. The germline V gene encodes CDR1 MNHEY and CDR2 SVGEGT. J gave up 6 bases and V 6 bases, and 8 bases lay outside the gene matches. The CDR3 sequence is CASSRQGSGEQYF. The part of the CDR3 DNA that was read is TGTGCCAGCAGCAGACAGGGTTCAGGCGAG.

This clone was seen a few times. The read terminates 3 residues ahead of where the CDR3 ends, so the germline J gene completes it. This chain links TRBV7-2 with TRBJ2-5, with TRBD2 matching over 7 bases. CDR3 length: 16 residues. The germline CDR1 and CDR2 sequences are SGHTA and FQGNSA. The V segment lost 0 bases and the J segment 5 bases; nucleotides outside the gene matches: 9. CDR3 in amino acids: CASSLAGAVGGETQYF. Partial CDR3 DNA: TGTGCCAGCAGCTTAGCCGGGGCGGTCGGGGGGGAGACC.

This clone was observed many times. With the read ending 3 residues before the CDR3 end, the germline J gene is used to fill in that end. This chain links TRBV5-5 with TRBJ2-7; the D gene is possibly TRBD2 (7 bases). Trimming took 0 bases from V and 4 from J, leaving 14 bases between them. The CDR3 has 15 amino acids. CDR1 is SGHKS, CDR2 YYEKEE, per germline (reference sequence). Incomplete CDR3 DNA: TGTGCCAGCAGCTTGGCCCTAGGGGGGGGGTACGAG. It yields the protein CASSLALGGGYE. From start to end, the CDR3 is CASSLALGGGYEQYF.

Notes on this clone: Read coverage stops 3 residues before the CDR3 terminus; the germline J gene supplies the remainder. The rearrangement joins TRBV19 to TRBJ1-3, with 9 bases identical to TRBD1. The CDR3 extends over 14 amino acids. Germline values: CDR1 LNHDA, CDR2 SQIVND (reference sequence). Losses at the gene ends were 8 bases for V and 4 bases for J; bases not matched to a gene: 6. The CDR3 sequence: CASADRGRGNTIYF. CDR3 DNA (partial): TGTGCCAGTGCGGACAGGGGAAGGGGAAACACC.

This clone has a count of ten or more. The read falls 3 residues short of the CDR3 end, and the missing part is taken from the germline J gene. The chain combines TRBV9 with TRBJ2-2, with TRBD1 matching 7 bases. The CDR3 runs to 15 residues. CDR1 and CDR2 (germline): SGDLS, YYNGEE. V dropped 0 bases and J dropped 6; count of bases not matched to a gene: 5. CDR3 DNA (partial): TGTGCCAGCAGCGTAGAGGGGGCCGAATCCGGGGAG. Encoded protein: CASSVEGAESGE. From start to end, the CDR3 is CASSVEGAESGELFF.

A few counts support this clone. The read terminates 3 residues ahead of where the CDR3 ends, so the germline J gene completes it. The chain recombines TRBV7-8 with TRBJ2-1; 10 nucleotides agree with TRBD2. This CDR3 is built from 15 residues. V gave up 5 bases and J gave up 7 bases; unmatched junction bases: 8. Germline V gene data show CDR1 as SGHVS and CDR2 as FQNEAQ. CDR3 sequence: CASSRERGGGNEQFF. The covered CDR3 bases are TGTGCCAGCAGCCGAGAGCGGGGGGGCGGGAATGAG.

Of note for this clone: Coverage ceases 3 residues before the CDR3 finishes, and the germline J gene fills in the end. V usage is TRBV20-1 and J usage is TRBJ2-3; tentatively, D is TRBD2 (5 bases). Trimming cost V 0 bases and J 6 bases, with 25 bases left between them. Germline CDR1 reads DFQATT; CDR2 reads SNEGSKA (reference sequence). The CDR3 has 18 residues. The CDR3 DNA, read in part, is TGCAGTGCTAGAGATTGGCGCCCCCGGGGTCCGACTTACGATACG. Its translation is CSARDWRPRGPTYDT. From start to end, the CDR3 is CSARDWRPRGPTYDTQYF.

This clone was found a few times. The sequenced fragment ends 3 residues before the CDR3 boundary, so the rest is inferred from the germline J gene. This sequence joins TRBV6-2 or TRBV6-3 and TRBJ2-1, with D tentatively TRBD2 (6 bases). The germline gives CDR1 MNHEY, CDR2 SVGEGT. V dropped 0 bases and J dropped 5 bases, with 14 bases sitting between them. This CDR3 has 16 residues. CDR3 bases read: TGTGCCAGCAGTTACTCGATTAGCGGCCTTAACAATGAG. Translation: CASSYSISGLNNE. The entire CDR3 protein is CASSYSISGLNNEQFF.

For this clone: Read sequence stops 3 residues before the CDR3 end, and the germline J gene provides the missing end. This chain connects TRBV6-1 to TRBJ1-6; 8 nucleotides agree with TRBD1. This CDR3 region has 15 residues. CDR1 is MNHNS and CDR2 is SASEGT in the germline V gene. The junction had 1 base not matched to a gene; V was cut back by 1 base and J by 5 bases. The CDR3 loop reads CASSEVQGDNSPLHF. Partial CDR3 DNA: TGTGCCAGCAGTGAAGTACAGGGGGATAATTCACCC.

This clone is medium-sized (0.01 to 0.1%) within its sample. Read sequence stops 3 residues before the CDR3 end, and the germline J gene provides the missing end. The chain couples TRBV2 to TRBJ2-3; either TRBD1 or TRBD2 may fit D (6 bases each). CDR3 length equals 13 residues. CDR1 and CDR2 (germline): SNHLY, FYNNEI. Trimming took off 5 bases at V and 7 bases at J, with 13 bases between the two ends. The DNA read from the CDR3 is TGTGCCAGCAGTTTTGGAGGGACATATACG. Translated, it gives CASSFGGTYT. The full CDR3 reads CASSFGGTYTQYF. Combining the CDR3 with reference TRBV2 and TRBJ2-3 gives the whole variable domain EPEVTQTPSHQVTQMGQEVILRCVPISNHLYFYWYRQILGQKVEFLVSFYNNEISEKSEIFDDQFSVERPDGSNFTLKIRSTKLEDSAMYFCASSFGGTYTQYFGPGTRLTVL.